The 21 T cell receptor beta chains presented below share a single source sample, sequenced in a study of radiotherapy plus CTLA-4 blockade in lung cancer. Produced via immunoSEQ multiplex PCR; TCRdb's table is partial and in-frame only. This sample carries under 110,000 clones, about 85% of them seen once, and the ten largest clones take over 2%. The sequenced sample was peripheral blood, obtained from a patient treated with radiotherapy plus ipilimumab. These receptors came from a human donor with non-small cell lung cancer that progressed on radiotherapy plus ipilimumab. Some clones in this sample may be carry-over from other donors' samples.

The sample holds a few counts of this clone. This chain joins TRBV6-5 and TRBJ2-7, with a weak D call TRBD1 (6 bases). Germline lookup yields CDR1 MNHEY and CDR2 SVGAGI. Trimming cost V 2 bases and J 2 bases, with 13 bases left between them. The CDR3 runs 15 residues. The CDR3 sequence is CASSYDGQTTYEQYF. CDR3 coding DNA: TGTGCCAGCAGTTACGACGGACAGACCACCTACGAGCAGTACTTC.

This sequence joins TRBV4-1 and TRBJ1-5, with 7 bases aligning to TRBD1. This CDR3 is 17 amino acids long. V lost 1 base to trimming and J lost 2 bases; unmatched junction nucleotides: 8. Germline lookup yields CDR1 MGHRA and CDR2 YSYEKL. CDR3 amino acids: CASSQGDSLWGNQPQHF. The CDR3, as DNA: TGCGCCAGCAGCCAAGGGGACAGTCTTTGGGGCAATCAGCCCCAGCATTTT.

This clone has a handful of counts. This chain connects TRBV4-3 to TRBJ2-5; the D call may be TRBD1 or TRBD2 (10 bases each). CDR1 is LGHNA, CDR2 YSLEER, per germline. Trimming took off 1 base at V and 3 bases at J, with 33 bases between the two ends. CDR3 length: 22 residues. The CDR3 DNA reads as TGCGCCAGCAGCCAAGTTTTCTCCGGGACAGGGGCTAGCGGGGGACCTAAAGAGACCCAGTACTTC. Protein product: CASSQVFSGTGASGGPKETQYF.

The chain couples TRBV5-1 to TRBJ1-4, with a possible D match to TRBD1 (5 bases). This CDR3 spans 14 amino acids. The germline V gene has CDR1 SGHRS and CDR2 YFSETQ. V dropped 0 bases and J dropped 5 bases, with 8 bases sitting between them. CDR3 in DNA: TGCGCCAGCAGCTTGGCAGGGATAAATGAAAAACTGTTTTTT. It codes for CASSLAGINEKLFF.

V usage is TRBV9 and J usage is TRBJ2-6; tentatively, D is TRBD2 (6 bases). V was pared by 2 bases and J by 0 bases, with 21 bases between. Germline V gene sequence: CDR1 SGDLS, CDR2 YYNGEE. The CDR3 loop spans 20 amino acids. CDR3 in amino acids: CASSVSPGEAKLSGANVLTF. The CDR3 region has the DNA TGTGCCAGCAGCGTTTCTCCCGGGGAGGCCAAACTCTCTGGGGCCAACGTCCTGACTTTC.

The chain joins TRBV6-5 to TRBJ2-7, with D possibly matching TRBD1 (6 bases). The CDR3 is 14 amino acids. V was shortened by 9 bases and J by 2 bases, with 17 bases between the two germline ends. In germline, CDR1 is MNHEY, CDR2 SVGAGI. This chain's CDR3 is CASGLGGHTYEQYF. As DNA, the CDR3 is TGTGCCAGTGGGTTAGGGGGACACACCTACGAGCAGTACTTC.

The chain employs TRBV7-2 and TRBJ2-3, with TRBD2 identical over 12 bases. CDR3 size: 15 residues. The V gene end was trimmed by 0 bases and the J gene end by 9 bases; junction bases not matched to a gene: 4. CDR1 is SGHTA and CDR2 is FQGNSA in the germline V gene. The CDR3, as DNA: TGTGCCAGCAGCTTAGCCTCTAGCGGGGGGGTCACGCAGTATTTT. This gives the protein CASSLASSGGVTQYF.

CDR3 amino acids: CASSPPTKSEQFF. The CDR3 DNA follows: TGTGCCAGCAGCCCCCCTACAAAGAGTGAGCAGTTCTTC. V gene TRBV4-2 combines with J gene TRBJ2-1; D uncertain. This CDR3 spans 13 amino acids. Germline CDR1 reads LGHNA; CDR2 reads YNFKEQ. The V and J ends lost 4 bases and 9 bases respectively, with 13 bases between them.

The J gene is TRBJ1-4, the V gene TRBV13; possibly TRBD1 for D (5 bases). CDR1 and CDR2 (germline): PRHDT, FYEKMQ (reference sequence). This CDR3 has 16 amino acids. The V gene lost 0 bases and the J gene lost 0 bases, with 8 bases spanning the gap. This CDR3 reads CASSLGGGATNEKLFF. CDR3 nucleotides: TGTGCCAGCAGCTTAGGTGGGGGGGCAACTAATGAAAAACTGTTTTTT.

This clone appeared a few times. V and J are TRBV9 and TRBJ2-6; perhaps TRBD2 as D (5 bases). This CDR3 region has 20 residues. Germline CDR1 and CDR2: SGDLS and YYNGEE. Trimming cost V 4 bases and J 5 bases, with 28 bases left between them. The DNA for the CDR3 is TGTGCCAGCAGCCAGTTTGGGCGGGCAGACCTGTATGAGTGGGCCAACGTCCTGACTTTC. Translated, it gives CASSQFGRADLYEWANVLTF.

The chain combines TRBV9 with TRBJ1-5, with D perhaps TRBD1 (5 bases). The CDR3 totals 15 residues. Trimming pared 0 bases from V and 6 bases from J, leaving 13 bases between. Germline CDR1 SGDLS, CDR2 YYNGEE. The CDR3 sequence is CASSVGGVEGQPQHF. The CDR3 region has the DNA TGTGCCAGCAGCGTAGGAGGGGTCGAGGGTCAGCCCCAGCATTTT.

This clone was detected once. The rearrangement uses TRBV7-3 and TRBJ2-3; perhaps TRBD2 as D (5 bases). The germline gives CDR1 SGHTA, CDR2 FQGTGA. The CDR3 runs 16 residues. The ends were cut back, 5 bases at V and 1 base at J, with 16 bases in the middle. The CDR3 sequence is CASSTPTVGGTDTQYF. The CDR3 DNA reads TGTGCCAGCAGCACCCCAACAGTCGGGGGCACAGATACGCAGTATTTT.

The V and J genes are TRBV29-1 and TRBJ1-1; D gene ambiguous. Germline values: CDR1 SQVTM, CDR2 ANQGSEA. The CDR3 is made up of 11 amino acids. V was clipped by 5 bases and J by 1 base, with 5 bases between them. The CDR3 DNA reads as TGCAGCGTTTTGGGGAACACTGAAGCTTTCTTT. Its protein is CSVLGNTEAFF.

The chain uses TRBV7-3 and TRBJ2-7; 11 nucleotides match TRBD1. V was clipped by 6 bases and J by 5 bases; unmatched bases: 9. This CDR3 contains 15 residues. The germline V gene has CDR1 SGHTA and CDR2 FQGTGA. The CDR3 spells CASRLHGQGAHEQYF. The CDR3 DNA is TGTGCCAGCAGACTTCACGGACAGGGGGCCCACGAGCAGTACTTC.

The J gene is TRBJ2-3, the V gene TRBV12-5, with 9 bases aligning to TRBD2. The CDR3 sequence is 17 residues long. The V segment lost 6 bases and the J segment 1 base; nucleotides outside the gene matches: 11. Germline CDR1 and CDR2: LGHNT and FRNRAP. The CDR3 DNA sequence: TGTGCTAGTGGCTTAACTCAGCTAGCGGGGCGCACAGATACGCAGTATTTT. It yields the protein CASGLTQLAGRTDTQYF.

V is TRBV5-4 and J is TRBJ1-1; D uncertain. This CDR3 contains 14 residues. Germline CDR1 reads SGHNT; CDR2 reads YYREEE (reference sequence). V dropped 6 bases and J dropped 1 base, with 13 bases sitting between them. This chain's CDR3 is CASTPRAENTEAFF. CDR3 coding DNA: TGTGCCAGCACCCCGCGGGCAGAGAACACTGAAGCTTTCTTT.

The gene calls are TRBV6-5 and TRBJ2-7; 7 bases agree with TRBD1. Germline V gene sequence: CDR1 MNHEY, CDR2 SVGAGI. The V segment lost 7 bases and the J segment 7 bases; nucleotides outside the gene matches: 7. CDR3 length: 12 amino acids. CDR3 DNA sequence: TGTGCCAGCACCAGTGACAGGGAAGAGCAGTACTTC. It is translated as CASTSDREEQYF.

The chain employs TRBV18 and TRBJ1-2; D gene ambiguous. Germline V CDR1 and CDR2: KGHSH, LQKENI. The CDR3 is 16 residues long. Trimming took off 2 bases at V and 1 base at J, with 14 bases between the two ends. Here the CDR3 reads CASSPNLGNFNYGYTF. The CDR3 region has the DNA TGTGCCAGCTCACCAAATCTGGGGAATTTTAACTATGGCTACACCTTC.

The chain is built from TRBV28 and TRBJ2-6; weak D call: TRBD1 (5 bases). Germline CDR1 is MDHEN and CDR2 is SYDVKM. The CDR3 runs 15 residues. V lost 5 bases and J 0 bases, leaving 8 bases between the germline ends. CDR3: CASSRQLSGANVLTF. In nucleotides, the CDR3 is TGTGCCAGCAGTAGACAGCTCTCTGGGGCCAACGTCCTGACTTTC.

This clone is labeled as medium-sized. This chain joins TRBV15 and TRBJ1-4; D perhaps matches TRBD1 (5 bases). Trimming removed 5 bases from V and 7 bases from J, with 20 bases in between. The CDR3 totals 16 residues. Germline values: CDR1 LNHNV, CDR2 YYDKDF (reference sequence). CDR3 loop: CATSFGTSAGSEKLFF. CDR3 DNA: TGTGCCACCAGCTTCGGGACTTCGGCCGGGAGTGAAAAACTGTTTTTT.

The genes are TRBV4-2 and TRBJ1-1; D uncertain. CDR1 and CDR2 (germline): LGHNA, YNFKEQ. Trimming cost V 4 bases and J 3 bases, with 12 bases left between them. The CDR3 length is 14 residues. CDR3 sequence reads: CASSPSGSYTEAFF. The CDR3 nucleotides read TGTGCCAGCAGCCCGTCCGGGTCTTACACTGAAGCTTTCTTT.